This TCR beta chain was found in a study of cytomegalovirus exposure and HLA in healthy donors. The V gene's germline CDR1 is SGHRS and CDR2 YFSETQ. J lost 3 bases, V lost 3 bases, and 6 bases had no gene match. The CDR3 runs 15 residues. Among the donors, all were healthy bone marrow donors. With respect to this clone: Its antigen is currently unknown.

The PCR used 60 Vbeta and 13 Jbeta primers. Per the original data handling: In a later analysis, of some 80 million unique beta chains, approximately 10 million appeared in at least two donors. Repertoires were generated with immunoSEQ multiplex PCR, while TCRdb's copy carries only in-frame clones and drops some. V and J calls and clone size are those listed in that table; D and trimming were worked out from the DNA. This table lists 150,000 or so clones. General study points: It was shown in a later analysis that HLA-associated TCR beta chains were more clonally expanded than other, equally common chains.

J is TRBJ1-1 and V is TRBV5-1; 9 positions agree with TRBD1. The material sequenced was PBMCs. The sequence was collected from a woman in her late teens or twenties in good health and CMV-seronegative. CDR3 in amino acids: CASSYPGQGDTEAFF. As DNA, the CDR3 is TGCGCCAGCAGCTATCCGGGACAGGGAGACACTGAAGCTTTCTTT.